This T cell receptor beta chain was captured in a study of Graves' ophthalmopathy and Graves' hyperthyroidism. Study-level findings and limits: Detection in blood was also observed for most expanded thyroid clonotypes above 0.001 frequency. Sensitivity reached 87.88% and specificity roughly 82% for a 13-signature model separating ophthalmopathy from stable hyperthyroidism.

The V gene's germline CDR1 is SGHDN and CDR2 FVKESK. V dropped 6 bases and J dropped 10; count of bases not matched to a gene: 17. This CDR3 has 15 amino acids. TCR beta CDR3 regions were amplified from RNA transcripts. After a first-round RT-PCR with HTBI primers, a second-round multiplex PCR was run. TCRdb reanalysed the multiplex PCR reads using MiXCR and keeps one entry per CDR3 protein. Of 660,000 or so distinct CDR3 sequences in the sample, roughly 41% are singletons; the top ten hold under 3.5%. Moderate-to-severe activity, CAS at least 3, NOSPECS at least 4 and duration under 3 months characterized donors with ophthalmopathy. Serum thyroxine and TRAb, along with clinical symptoms, thyroid ultrasound and orbital computed tomography, were what diagnosis relied on. This clonotype was recorded a few times. Its antigen is currently unknown.

Sequencing was performed on peripheral blood. The chain recombines TRBV14 with TRBJ1-1; 7 positions match TRBD1. The sequence was collected from an adult man with Graves' ophthalmopathy. The CDR3, as DNA: TGTGCCAGCAGTTATTTGGGGACAGAACCTTACGCAGCTTTCTTT. Protein: CASSYLGTEPYAAFF.